Below are 9 T cell receptor beta chains sequenced from a single sample in a study of shared clonotypes between healthy human individuals. Libraries were prepared by immunoSEQ multiplex PCR; TCRdb keeps only in-frame clonotypes and omits some of them. Among 1 million to 1.3 million clones, approximately 80% were seen once, and the ten largest hold 0.55% to 0.7%. Sequenced input: memory CD4+ T cells from PBMCs. Described subset: CD45RA-negative fraction. All receptors derive from a man between 18 and 35 years old in good health. Some clones in this sample may be carry-over from other donors' samples.

V usage is TRBV5-1 and J usage is TRBJ2-1; 9 bases agree with TRBD1. Germline V gives CDR1 SGHRS, CDR2 YFSETQ. Trimming took 4 bases from V and 9 from J; bases not matched to a gene: 8. The CDR3 covers 14 residues. CDR3 in amino acids: CASSPTGGWGEQFF. DNA of the CDR3: TGCGCCAGCAGCCCCACAGGGGGCTGGGGTGAGCAGTTCTTC.

This chain joins TRBV18 and TRBJ1-1; D gene unclear. The CDR3 runs 14 residues. Germline lookup yields CDR1 KGHSH and CDR2 LQKENI. V was cut by 0 bases and J by 1 base, with 6 bases left in between. CDR3 amino acids: CASSPPYGNTEAFF. CDR3 DNA sequence: TGTGCCAGCTCACCACCCTACGGGAACACTGAAGCTTTCTTT.

This clone was seen only a few times. The V gene is TRBV19, the J gene TRBJ1-4; D not certain. The CDR3 length is 14 residues. Germline CDR1 LNHDA, CDR2 SQIVND (reference sequence). The germline V and J ends were trimmed by 7 bases and 7 bases, with 16 bases remaining between them. The CDR3 DNA reads as TGTGCCAGTACCTCTGGGATGTTGGGTGAAAAACTGTTTTTT. Residues: CASTSGMLGEKLFF. The full variable domain, with the rest looked up from reference TRBV19 and TRBJ1-4, is DGGITQSPKYLFRKEGQNVTLSCEQNLNHDAMYWYRQDPGQGLRLIYYSQIVNDFQKGDIAEGYSVSREKKESFPLTVTSAQKNPTAFYLCASTSGMLGEKLFFGSGTQLSVL.

The rearrangement links TRBV5-6 to TRBJ1-2; D uncertain. Per the germline V gene, CDR1 is SGHDT and CDR2 is YYEEEE. The CDR3 totals 14 residues. Trimming stripped 1 base from V and 2 bases from J, with 9 bases between. The CDR3 region is CASSLRGANYGYTF. CDR3 coding DNA: TGTGCCAGCAGCTTGCGCGGAGCCAACTATGGCTACACCTTC.

This clone has ten or more counts. The rearrangement joins TRBV12-2 to TRBJ1-4. TRBV12-2 is a pseudogene locus. This CDR3 has 14 amino acids. The CDR3 nucleotides are TGTGCAAGTCGCCCACCCCCCGGTAATGAAAAACTGTTTTTT. This codes for CASRPPPGNEKLFF.

The chain couples TRBV28 to TRBJ2-1; perhaps TRBD2 as D (6 bases). The CDR3 sequence is 15 residues long. Germline V gene sequence: CDR1 MDHEN, CDR2 SYDVKM. The germline V and J ends were trimmed by 4 bases and 3 bases, with 13 bases remaining between them. The CDR3, as DNA: TGTGCCAGCAGTTCAACTCAGACTAGCTACAATGAGCAGTTCTTC. It translates to CASSSTQTSYNEQFF. The variable domain in full, completed from reference TRBV28 and TRBJ2-1, reads DVKVTQSSRYLVKRTGEKVFLECVQDMDHENMFWYRQDPGLGLRLIYFSYDVKMKEKGDIPEGYSVSREKKERFSLILESASTNQTSMYLCASSSTQTSYNEQFFGPGTRLTVL.

The genes are TRBV6-6 and TRBJ2-7; TRBD2 is a possible D gene (5 bases). The CDR3 runs to 14 residues. With 6 bases removed from V and 0 bases from J, the gap between germline ends came to 12 bases. CDR1 is MNHNY and CDR2 is SVGAGI in the germline V gene (reference sequence). The CDR3 DNA sequence: TGTGCCAGCAGCCAAGCGGTCCTCTCCTACGAGCAGTACTTC. It yields the protein CASSQAVLSYEQYF.

This clone was counted a few times. The chain couples TRBV4-1 to TRBJ2-7; D might be TRBD1 or TRBD2, each matching 5 bases. V gave up 4 bases and J gave up 6 bases, with 19 bases separating them. CDR3 length equals 15 residues. Germline CDR1 and CDR2: MGHRA and YSYEKL. The CDR3 loop is CASSPFALGPLEQYF. The CDR3 DNA sequence: TGCGCCAGCAGCCCTTTTGCATTGGGACCTCTCGAGCAGTACTTC.

The rearrangement joins TRBV5-4 to TRBJ1-2, with D tentatively TRBD1 (6 bases). CDR3 length equals 15 residues. Germline values: CDR1 SGHNT, CDR2 YYREEE (reference sequence). V shed 1 base and J shed 7 bases, with 17 bases lying between them. DNA of the CDR3: TGTGCCAGCAGCTTGAGCGGCGGGGGGCTTCCTGGCTACACCTTC. This codes for CASSLSGGGLPGYTF. The full variable domain, its missing parts supplied by reference TRBV5-4 and TRBJ1-2, is ETGVTQSPTHLIKTRGQQVTLRCSSQSGHNTVSWYQQALGQGPQFIFQYYREEENGRGNFPPRFSGLQFPNYSSELNVNALELDDSALYLCASSLSGGGLPGYTFGSGTRLTVV.